This T cell receptor beta chain comes out of a study of shared T cell receptors in the human thymus. TCRdb keeps only in-frame clones here, not all; method: immunoSEQ multiplex PCR. The table lists 700,000 or so clones, approximately 85% of them singletons. This CDR3 is 17 amino acids long. The V gene lost 3 bases and the J gene lost 0 bases, with 18 bases spanning the gap. Germline values: CDR1 MGHRA, CDR2 YSYEKL. These data were likewise used in another study, on human thymus T cells. As reported in that work: Those donating were healthy Finnish infants in corrective surgery for congenital heart defects. Corrective heart surgery yielded the resections from which the thymus tissue came. Repertoires from thymus and blood appeared to show biased V and J gene usage.

The sequence derives from a girl under three years old with a congenital heart defect. Input material: thymocytes. The chain recombines TRBV4-1 with TRBJ2-7, with D possibly matching TRBD1 (6 bases). CDR3 nucleotides: TGCGCCAGCAGCCAGTCCTTTAGGGGGATGAGCTCCTACGAGCAGTACTTC. As protein: CASSQSFRGMSSYEQYF.